The 25 T cell receptor beta chains presented below share a single source sample, sequenced in a study of somatic mutations in cytotoxic T cells in rheumatoid arthritis. TCRdb's table, derived via immunoSEQ multiplex PCR, lists solely in-frame clones and lacks some. The sample includes approximately 9,400 clones, 60% to 80% of them seen just once. Sample: CD8+ T cells sorted from blood. The origin of the receptors is a man aged 45-65 years in good health.

The CDR3 loop reads CSVGTSGYDEQFF. CDR3 DNA sequence: TGCAGCGTTGGGACTAGCGGGTACGATGAGCAGTTCTTC. The chain recombines TRBV29-1 with TRBJ2-1; 11 nucleotides match TRBD2. The CDR3 runs to 13 residues. V lost 4 bases, J lost 8 bases, and 4 bases stayed unmatched. In germline, CDR1 is SQVTM, CDR2 ANQGSEA.

The chain is built from TRBV4-3 and TRBJ1-2, with TRBD1 matching over 9 bases. V lost 1 base, J lost 3 bases, and 6 bases stayed unmatched. Germline values: CDR1 LGHNA, CDR2 YSLEER. CDR3 size: 16 residues. The CDR3 spells CASSQVPGTGYYGYTF. CDR3 coding DNA: TGCGCCAGCAGCCAAGTACCCGGGACAGGGTACTATGGCTACACCTTC.

The V and J genes are TRBV5-6 and TRBJ1-2; the match to TRBD1 covers 9 bases. This CDR3 is built from 16 residues. With V trimmed by 3 bases and J by 0 bases, 6 bases remained unmatched. Germline V CDR1 and CDR2: SGHDT, YYEEEE. CDR3 nucleotides: TGTGCCAGCAGCTCAGGACAGGGGCCTACTAACTATGGCTACACCTTC. Residues: CASSSGQGPTNYGYTF.

The J gene is TRBJ1-1, the V gene TRBV7-8; D is unclear. CDR3 size: 15 residues. Trimming left V 0 bases short and J 4 bases short, with 12 bases between. CDR1 and CDR2 (germline): SGHVS, FQNEAQ. The CDR3 sequence is CASSLARGIGTEAFF. CDR3 sequence (DNA): TGTGCCAGCAGCTTAGCGCGAGGGATTGGCACTGAAGCTTTCTTT.

The chain links TRBV30 to TRBJ2-3; D is ambiguous. Germline values: CDR1 GTSNPN, CDR2 SVGIG (reference sequence). This CDR3 region has 14 residues. The V and J ends lost 5 bases and 6 bases respectively, with 18 bases between them. CDR3 nucleotide sequence: TGTGCCTGGGCACCCCTCGCGTGGTCCGATACGCAGTATTTT. Translation: CAWAPLAWSDTQYF.

This clone appeared once. This CDR3 is CASSERGQGAYEQYF. In DNA, the CDR3 is TGCGCCAGCAGTGAAAGGGGACAGGGGGCCTACGAGCAGTACTTC. This chain uses TRBV23-1 with TRBJ2-7, with TRBD1 identical over 11 bases. TRBV23-1 falls under the ORF class, with uncertain function. The CDR3 length is 15 residues. The junction had 5 bases not matched to a gene; V was cut back by 5 bases and J by 2 bases.

The chain has TRBV11-2 and TRBJ2-3; TRBD2 matches 9 bases. The ends lost 7 bases at V and 6 bases at J; junction bases unmatched: 14. This CDR3 has 16 amino acids. Germline V gene lookup returns CDR1 SGHAT and CDR2 FQNNGV. CDR3 sequence: CASNSPSGTREDTQYF. For the CDR3, the DNA is TGTGCCAGCAACTCTCCTAGCGGGACGAGAGAGGATACGCAGTATTTT.

CDR3 in amino acids: CASRPTGGSYEQYF. The CDR3 DNA is TGTGCCAGCAGACCTACAGGGGGATCGTACGAGCAGTACTTC. This rearrangement joins TRBV6-1 to TRBJ2-7, with 8 positions matching TRBD1. This CDR3 comprises 14 residues. Germline V gene data show CDR1 as MNHNS and CDR2 as SASEGT. The ends lost 6 bases at V and 4 bases at J; junction bases unmatched: 8.

This chain links TRBV13 with TRBJ2-7; D possibly corresponds to TRBD2 (6 bases). The V end was cut by 6 bases, the J end by 1 base, with 10 bases between. CDR1 PRHDT and CDR2 FYEKMQ come from the germline V gene (reference sequence). The CDR3 is 13 amino acids. The CDR3 region has the DNA TGTGCCAGCAGTACCGCGGGGTCCTACGAGCAGTACTTC. This codes for CASSTAGSYEQYF.

This clone was seen a few times. This chain connects TRBV30 to TRBJ2-7; D is ambiguous. The CDR3 is made up of 12 amino acids. CDR1 and CDR2 from the germline V gene are GTSNPN and SVGIG (reference sequence). V was clipped by 2 bases and J by 1 base, with 6 bases between them. The chain's CDR3 is CAWSYGSYEQYF. The DNA of the CDR3 is TGTGCCTGGAGTTACGGGTCCTACGAGCAGTACTTC.

The rearrangement joins TRBV5-1 to TRBJ2-7; 7 nucleotides agree with TRBD1. Losses at the gene ends were 4 bases for V and 1 base for J; bases not matched to a gene: 11. The CDR3 spans 16 residues. Germline V gene lookup returns CDR1 SGHRS and CDR2 YFSETQ. The CDR3 nucleotides read TGCGCCAGCAGCCCCTCGAAAGGGGGCAGTTCCTACGAGCAGTACTTC. This codes for CASSPSKGGSSYEQYF.

This clone was found once. The gene calls are TRBV7-3 and TRBJ2-5; D perhaps matches TRBD1 (6 bases). Germline V lookup: CDR1 SGHTA, CDR2 FQGTGA. This CDR3 is built from 15 residues. Trimming pared 1 base from V and 1 base from J, leaving 10 bases between. This chain's CDR3 is CASSLIGGSQETQYF. The CDR3 DNA reads as TGTGCCAGCAGCTTAATAGGGGGTTCCCAAGAGACCCAGTACTTC. Complete variable domain (other parts from reference TRBV7-3 and TRBJ2-5): GAGVSQTPSNKVTEKGKYVELRCDPISGHTALYWYRQSLGQGPEFLIYFQGTGAADDSGLPNDRFFAVRPEGSVSTLKIQRTERGDSAVYLCASSLIGGSQETQYFGPGTRLLVL.

The genes are TRBV28 and TRBJ2-3, with D possibly matching TRBD2 (5 bases). The CDR3 totals 16 residues. Germline values: CDR1 MDHEN, CDR2 SYDVKM. Trimming cost V 1 base and J 4 bases, with 15 bases left between them. In nucleotides, the CDR3 is TGTGCCAGCAGTTTATCGGGCCTAGCTTCACCAGATACGCAGTATTTT. Its translation is CASSLSGLASPDTQYF.

The chain has TRBV6-4 and TRBJ1-5; 12 bases are a match to TRBD1. The ends lost 5 bases at V and 6 bases at J; junction bases unmatched: 11. There are 17 residues in the CDR3. CDR1 and CDR2 from the germline V gene are MRHNA and SNTAGT. CDR3 region: CASSNRDRGLCGQPQHF. Here the CDR3 DNA reads TGTGCCAGCAGTAACCGGGACAGGGGGCTTTGCGGTCAGCCCCAGCATTTT.

The chain uses TRBV19 and TRBJ2-1; maybe TRBD2 (6 bases). This CDR3 has 13 amino acids. V lost 5 bases and J lost 10, with 15 bases in between. In germline, CDR1 is LNHDA, CDR2 SQIVND (reference sequence). This CDR3 is CASSLGLQIEQFF. The CDR3 coding sequence is TGTGCCAGTAGTCTGGGACTGCAAATCGAGCAGTTCTTC. Full variable domain (rest looked up from reference TRBV19 and TRBJ2-1): DGGITQSPKYLFRKEGQNVTLSCEQNLNHDAMYWYRQDPGQGLRLIYYSQIVNDFQKGDIAEGYSVSREKKESFPLTVTSAQKNPTAFYLCASSLGLQIEQFFGPGTRLTVL.

The J gene is TRBJ2-4, the V gene TRBV6-1, with D possibly being TRBD2 (5 bases). Per germline, CDR1 MNHNS and CDR2 SASEGT. The CDR3 covers 15 residues. Trimming took off 3 bases at V and 3 bases at J, with 12 bases between the two ends. CDR3 amino acids: CASSEFQRGKNIQYF. CDR3 bases: TGTGCCAGCAGTGAGTTTCAACGGGGCAAAAACATTCAGTACTTC.

The chain carries TRBV9 and TRBJ2-3; D is perhaps TRBD1 (7 bases). The V end was cut by 7 bases, the J end by 7 bases, with 16 bases between. The V gene's germline CDR1 is SGDLS and CDR2 YYNGEE. The CDR3 covers 13 residues. The CDR3 DNA reads as TGTGCCAGCGCAGGGGGGATGGCAAATACGCAGTATTTT. Its translation is CASAGGMANTQYF.

This clone was seen just once. The chain links TRBV12-5 to TRBJ1-5, with a possible D match to TRBD1 (5 bases). Germline lookup yields CDR1 LGHNT and CDR2 FRNRAP. This CDR3 is 17 amino acids long. Trimming took off 0 bases at V and 3 bases at J, with 15 bases between the two ends. CDR3 nucleotide sequence: TGTGCTAGTGGTTTGGTAACGGAGGGGAACGACAATCAGCCCCAGCATTTT. Translating it yields CASGLVTEGNDNQPQHF.

The chain couples TRBV4-3 to TRBJ2-3; 7 positions match TRBD1. Germline loops: CDR1 LGHNA, CDR2 YSLEER. CDR3 length equals 15 residues. With V trimmed by 3 bases and J by 4 bases, 7 bases remained unmatched. The chain's CDR3 is CASSQEQGLPDTQYF. The CDR3 DNA reads TGCGCCAGCAGCCAGGAACAGGGGCTTCCAGATACGCAGTATTTT.

The V and J genes are TRBV18 and TRBJ1-1; the D is unclear. From germline, CDR1 is KGHSH and CDR2 LQKENI. This CDR3 contains 18 residues. Trimming removed 1 base from V and 1 base from J, with 19 bases in between. The chain's CDR3 is CASSPLGNLRRSNTEAFF. CDR3 DNA: TGTGCCAGCTCACCACTCGGTAATCTGCGCAGGTCGAACACTGAAGCTTTCTTT.

This chain uses TRBV14 with TRBJ2-3; possibly TRBD1 for D (6 bases). The CDR3 is 18 residues long. CDR1 is SGHDN, CDR2 FVKESK, per germline. V lost 4 bases to trimming and J lost 6 bases, with 26 bases between them. In nucleotides, the CDR3 is TGTGCCAGCAGCCCGAATCCATACCGACAGGCCCAGCTGGATACGCAGTATTTT. Protein product: CASSPNPYRQAQLDTQYF.

The V call is TRBV15, the J call TRBJ2-4, with 8 bases matching TRBD1. With V trimmed by 0 bases and J by 2 bases, 3 bases remained unmatched. From germline, CDR1 is LNHNV and CDR2 YYDKDF (reference sequence). This CDR3 is 16 amino acids long. The CDR3 spells CATSRDRTGTKNIQYF. The CDR3 DNA reads as TGTGCCACCAGCAGAGATAGGACAGGGACCAAAAACATTCAGTACTTC.

CDR3: CASTGWYEQYF. As DNA, the CDR3 is TGTGCCAGCACGGGGTGGTACGAGCAGTACTTC. This rearrangement joins TRBV2 to TRBJ2-5; D perhaps matches TRBD2 (5 bases). Matching the DNA end better, TRBJ2-7 makes the J call doubtful. The CDR3 sequence is 11 residues long. Germline-derived CDR1 and CDR2 are SNHLY and FYNNEI.

Concerning this clone: Different DNA sequences within this sample yield the same CDR3. This chain connects TRBV27 to TRBJ2-7; D might be TRBD1 (6 bases). CDR3 length: 16 amino acids. V lost 0 bases and J 2 bases, leaving 14 bases between the germline ends. Germline loops: CDR1 MNHEY, CDR2 SMNVEV (reference sequence). CDR3 DNA: TGTGCCAGCAGTTTATCCGCAGGGGAGACAACCTACGAGCAGTACTTC. Protein sequence: CASSLSAGETTYEQYF.

In DNA form, the CDR3 reads TGTGCCAGCAGTTACGATGGTCAGGGGGGCTACGAGCAGTACTTC. It encodes CASSYDGQGGYEQYF. The rearrangement uses TRBV6-5 and TRBJ2-7; D is possibly TRBD1 (7 bases). This CDR3 has 15 amino acids. Germline-derived CDR1 and CDR2 are MNHEY and SVGAGI. Trimming pared 2 bases from V and 3 bases from J, leaving 14 bases between.